A single sample is the source of the 32 T cell receptor beta chains below, sequenced in a study of blood T cell repertoires in COVID-19. TCRdb's table, derived via immunoSEQ multiplex PCR, lists solely in-frame clones and lacks some. The sample includes under 200,000 clones, around 91% of them seen just once. The specimen sequenced was PBMCs or T cells enriched from blood (not recorded which). These receptors were obtained from a woman between 18 and 29 years old who had recovered from COVID-19.

The rearrangement joins TRBV12-1 to TRBJ1-5. TRBV12-1 has pseudogene status. This CDR3 has 18 amino acids. The CDR3 DNA is TGTGCCAGCAGCTTTGACAGGGAGGGTGCATCGGGCAATCAGCCCCAGCATTTT. Its translation is CASSFDREGASGNQPQHF.

The chain uses TRBV9 and TRBJ2-1; 10 nucleotides agree with TRBD2. Germline V lookup: CDR1 SGDLS, CDR2 YYNGEE. V trimming: 3 bases; J trimming: 0 bases; junction bases outside the gene matches: 3. The CDR3 has 16 residues. The CDR3 DNA reads TGTGCCAGCAGCGATAGCGGGAGGAGCTCCTACAATGAGCAGTTCTTC. Encoded protein: CASSDSGRSSYNEQFF.

J is TRBJ2-1 and V is TRBV11-2; TRBD1 agrees at 11 bases. V lost 1 base to trimming and J lost 4 bases; unmatched junction nucleotides: 6. The germline CDR1 and CDR2 sequences are SGHAT and FQNNGV. The CDR3 totals 17 residues. The DNA of the CDR3 is TGTGCCAGCAGCTTAGGGTTGGGGGACAGGGGGTACAATGAGCAGTTCTTC. Translating it yields CASSLGLGDRGYNEQFF.

The V and J genes are TRBV4-1 and TRBJ2-7, with D possibly matching TRBD1 (5 bases). V was trimmed by 0 bases and J by 0 bases, leaving 12 bases between them. The length of the CDR3 is 16 residues. In germline, CDR1 is MGHRA, CDR2 YSYEKL. CDR3 residues: CASSQDLQGGSYEQYF. In DNA form, the CDR3 reads TGCGCCAGCAGCCAAGATCTCCAGGGTGGCTCCTACGAGCAGTACTTC.

The chain employs TRBV28 and TRBJ1-1; TRBD1 matches 8 bases. Germline V lookup: CDR1 MDHEN, CDR2 SYDVKM. The CDR3 has 15 residues. V was pared by 5 bases and J by 2 bases, with 7 bases of the junction left unmatched. The chain's CDR3 is CASSALDRVNTEAFF. In DNA, the CDR3 is TGTGCCAGCAGTGCCCTGGACAGGGTAAACACTGAAGCTTTCTTT.

This clone was observed once. The rearrangement links TRBV5-6 to TRBJ1-2; possible D gene TRBD1, 5 bases. The V gene lost 3 bases and the J gene lost 3 bases, with 12 bases spanning the gap. Germline V gene lookup returns CDR1 SGHDT and CDR2 YYEEEE. The CDR3 has 14 residues. CDR3 amino acids: CASSSRVGDYGYTF. In DNA form, the CDR3 reads TGTGCCAGCAGCTCCAGGGTTGGGGACTATGGCTACACCTTC.

The chain has TRBV7-3 and TRBJ2-3; 7 bases agree with TRBD2. In germline, CDR1 is SGHTA, CDR2 FQGTGA. The CDR3 consists of 13 residues. V lost 5 bases to trimming and J lost 8 bases; unmatched junction nucleotides: 7. The CDR3 DNA reads as TGTGCCAGCAGCGGGGAGGGGCACGGTACGCAGTATTTT. This sequence encodes CASSGEGHGTQYF.

The gene calls are TRBV6-1 and TRBJ1-6; D is ambiguous. From germline, CDR1 is MNHNS and CDR2 SASEGT. This CDR3 has 18 amino acids. V gave up 3 bases and J gave up 7 bases, with 22 bases separating them. CDR3 sequence: CASSESGWPGKLNSPLHF. The CDR3 DNA is TGTGCCAGCAGTGAGTCAGGTTGGCCCGGGAAACTCAATTCACCCCTCCACTTT.

The chain joins TRBV19 to TRBJ2-7; possible D gene TRBD1, 5 bases. V lost 6 bases and J 4 bases, leaving 13 bases between the germline ends. This CDR3 is built from 13 residues. CDR1 and CDR2 from the germline V gene are LNHDA and SQIVND (reference sequence). CDR3 sequence: CASSQGFLYEQYF. CDR3 coding DNA: TGTGCCAGTAGCCAGGGTTTCCTGTACGAGCAGTACTTC. Drawing the rest from reference TRBV19 and TRBJ2-7, the complete variable domain is DGGITQSPKYLFRKEGQNVTLSCEQNLNHDAMYWYRQDPGQGLRLIYYSQIVNDFQKGDIAEGYSVSREKKESFPLTVTSAQKNPTAFYLCASSQGFLYEQYFGPGTRLTVT.

V is TRBV6-6 and J is TRBJ2-1; a weak D match, TRBD1 (8 bases). Trimming shortened V by 5 bases and J by 7 bases, and 15 bases separated the two germline ends. The CDR3 extends over 14 amino acids. Germline V gives CDR1 MNHNY, CDR2 SVGAGI (reference sequence). CDR3 coding DNA: TGTGCCAGCAGTACGACAGGGGAGGGGAATGAGCAGTTCTTC. Translated: CASSTTGEGNEQFF.

The V and J genes are TRBV2 and TRBJ1-6; 8 bases agree with TRBD1. Trimming took 1 base from V and 10 from J; bases not matched to a gene: 6. Per germline, CDR1 SNHLY and CDR2 FYNNEI. CDR3 length: 15 residues. The DNA for the CDR3 is TGTGCCAGCAGTGAAGATCAGGGGACAGGATCACCCCTCCACTTT. Encoded protein: CASSEDQGTGSPLHF.

This chain joins TRBV3-1 (or the pseudogene TRBV3-2) and TRBJ2-5; D is perhaps TRBD2 (7 bases). The V and J ends lost 1 base and 4 bases respectively, with 22 bases between them. The CDR3 has 18 residues. Per germline, CDR1 LGHDT and CDR2 YNNKEL (reference sequence). The CDR3 sequence is CASSQVEEEGGEGETQYF. CDR3 sequence (DNA): TGTGCCAGCAGCCAAGTGGAGGAGGAAGGGGGGGAAGGAGAGACCCAGTACTTC.

V gene TRBV7-8 combines with J gene TRBJ2-5; 8 bases are a match to TRBD2. CDR1 is SGHVS, CDR2 FQNEAQ, per germline. V was clipped by 6 bases and J by 1 base; unmatched bases: 10. CDR3 length: 16 residues. CDR3 DNA sequence: TGTGCCAGCAGATTACGCTCTACTAGCGGCCAAGAGACCCAGTACTTC. Its translation is CASRLRSTSGQETQYF.

A few counts support this clone. J is TRBJ2-7 and V is TRBV21-1; TRBD2, as called in the table, went unchecked against the DNA. TRBV21-1 is designated a pseudogene. CDR3 length equals 15 residues. The CDR3, as DNA: TGTGCCAGCATCTCACCCGTCCTAGCGGGATGCGAGCAGTACTTC. It codes for CASISPVLAGCEQYF.

This chain uses TRBV28 with TRBJ2-1, with 10 bases that match TRBD2. In germline, CDR1 is MDHEN, CDR2 SYDVKM. The CDR3 covers 17 residues. Trimming took 4 bases from V and 2 from J; bases not matched to a gene: 8. As DNA, the CDR3 is TGTGCCAGCAGTTCCATTAGCGGGGGGCAAGCCTACAATGAGCAGTTCTTC. Protein product: CASSSISGGQAYNEQFF.

This clone was found once. The chain has TRBV7-2 and TRBJ2-3, with D perhaps TRBD1 (6 bases). CDR3 length equals 12 residues. Trimming removed 9 bases at V and 1 base at J, with 8 bases between. Germline V gene sequence: CDR1 SGHTA, CDR2 FQGNSA. CDR3 DNA sequence: TGTGCCAGTCAGGGGCGCACAGATACGCAGTATTTT. The encoded protein is CASQGRTDTQYF.

This rearrangement joins TRBV7-9 to TRBJ2-5, with D tentatively TRBD1 (7 bases). CDR3 length: 15 residues. V lost 4 bases and J 5 bases, leaving 17 bases between the germline ends. CDR1 is SEHNR and CDR2 is FQNEAQ in the germline V gene (reference sequence). The CDR3 region is CASSSPWTGGETQYF. The CDR3 bases are TGTGCCAGCAGCTCCCCATGGACAGGAGGGGAGACCCAGTACTTC.

The chain uses TRBV28 and TRBJ2-3; 10 bases fit TRBD2. There are 18 residues in the CDR3. V lost 4 bases and J lost 5; bases outside the gene matches: 15. The germline V gene encodes CDR1 MDHEN and CDR2 SYDVKM. CDR3 loop: CASSSLKLAGEAGDTQYF. In DNA, the CDR3 is TGTGCCAGCAGTTCCTTGAAGCTAGCGGGAGAGGCGGGAGATACGCAGTATTTT.

J is TRBJ1-1 and V is TRBV5-8; D gene ambiguous. The CDR3 consists of 16 residues. Germline CDR1 and CDR2: SGHTS and YDEGEE. Trimming pared 1 base from V and 1 base from J, leaving 14 bases between. CDR3 DNA sequence: TGTGCCAGCAGCTTGTGGCTCGGCAGGCAGAACACTGAAGCTTTCTTT. Protein: CASSLWLGRQNTEAFF.

V gene TRBV4-3 combines with J gene TRBJ2-5; 9 bases line up with TRBD1. The J segment lost 2 bases and the V segment lost 2 bases, leaving 6 bases of the junction unmatched. The CDR3 length is 16 residues. Germline V CDR1 and CDR2: LGHNA, YSLEER. The CDR3 reads CASSQQHRGRQETQYF. Written as DNA, the CDR3 is TGCGCCAGCAGCCAACAACACAGGGGGCGGCAAGAGACCCAGTACTTC.

The chain recombines TRBV5-6 with TRBJ2-6, with D unclear. From germline, CDR1 is SGHDT and CDR2 YYEEEE. V gave up 2 bases and J gave up 1 base, with 7 bases separating them. This CDR3 is built from 15 residues. The DNA for the CDR3 is TGTGCCAGCAGCTTACCACGGTCTGGGGCCAACGTCCTGACTTTC. It yields the protein CASSLPRSGANVLTF.

The chain uses TRBV7-9 and TRBJ1-2, with 8 nucleotides matching TRBD1. Germline loops: CDR1 SEHNR, CDR2 FQNEAQ (reference sequence). V lost 5 bases and J lost 8; bases outside the gene matches: 7. There are 13 residues in the CDR3. In nucleotides, the CDR3 is TGTGCCAGCAGCCCGCCCGACAGGGGAGGCTACACCTTC. It is translated as CASSPPDRGGYTF.

The V call is TRBV5-5, the J call TRBJ1-1; D is uncertain. Deletions cut 6 bases from V and 5 bases from J, with 14 bases between. CDR3 length: 13 residues. The germline gives CDR1 SGHKS, CDR2 YYEKEE (reference sequence). CDR3 nucleotide sequence: TGTGCCAGCACTACGGACCCGGGGACTGAAGCTTTCTTT. Translated: CASTTDPGTEAFF.

The chain has TRBV10-2 and TRBJ2-3; 11 positions match TRBD2. The CDR3 covers 17 residues. J gave up 2 bases and V 1 base, and 5 bases lay outside the gene matches. The germline gives CDR1 WSHSY, CDR2 SAAADI. CDR3 nucleotide sequence: TGCGCCAGCAGTGAGTGGGCTAGCGGGGGGTCCACAGATACGCAGTATTTT. Residues: CASSEWASGGSTDTQYF.

The V call is TRBV7-8, the J call TRBJ2-1; 11 bases align to TRBD2. This CDR3 has 15 residues. Germline V CDR1 and CDR2: SGHVS, FQNEAQ. V trimming: 5 bases; J trimming: 6 bases; junction bases outside the gene matches: 6. CDR3 DNA sequence: TGTGCCAGCAGCCCGGGACTAGCGGACCTCAATGAGCAGTTCTTC. This sequence encodes CASSPGLADLNEQFF. The entire variable domain, with the rest obtained from reference TRBV7-8 and TRBJ2-1, is as follows: GAGVSQSPRYKVAKRGQDVALRCDPISGHVSLFWYQQALGQGPEFLTYFQNEAQLDKSGLPSDRFFAERPEGSVSTLKIQRTQQEDSAVYLCASSPGLADLNEQFFGPGTRLTVL.

Worth noting for this clone: One end of the junction is discordant with germline, which a read error may explain. The gene calls are TRBV2 and TRBJ2-7; D is possibly TRBD2 (5 bases). The germline CDR1 and CDR2 sequences are SNHLY and FYNNEI. The CDR3 is 10 residues long. The CDR3, as DNA: TGTGCCAGCAGTGGGCGGAGGAAGGACTTC. Amino acids: CASSGRRKDF.

This sequence joins TRBV15 and TRBJ2-1, with D tentatively TRBD2 (6 bases). The V gene's germline CDR1 is LNHNV and CDR2 YYDKDF (reference sequence). The ends were cut back, 8 bases at V and 7 bases at J, with 15 bases in the middle. The CDR3 totals 13 residues. As DNA, the CDR3 is TGTGCCACCGGATGGAGGGAGTCTAATGAGCAGTTCTTC. Protein product: CATGWRESNEQFF.

This chain connects TRBV14 to TRBJ2-7; D not certain. V was shortened by 4 bases and J by 1 base, with 14 bases between the two germline ends. From germline, CDR1 is SGHDN and CDR2 FVKESK. The CDR3 contains 15 residues. In DNA, the CDR3 is TGTGCCAGCAGCCGATATCCTGCAGTATCCTACGAGCAGTACTTC. Residues: CASSRYPAVSYEQYF.

The chain links TRBV10-3 to TRBJ1-2; TRBD1 matches 7 bases. Per the germline V gene, CDR1 is ENHRY and CDR2 is SYGVKD. V dropped 2 bases and J dropped 4; count of bases not matched to a gene: 10. The CDR3 contains 16 residues. The DNA of the CDR3 is TGTGCCATCAGTGAGACCCCGGGACAGTCGTCCTATGGCTACACCTTC. Amino acid sequence: CAISETPGQSSYGYTF.

The chain recombines TRBV6-2 or TRBV6-3 with TRBJ2-3, with TRBD2 matching over 11 bases. With 6 bases clipped from V and 1 base from J, the junction kept 3 bases outside the gene matches. The CDR3 runs 15 residues. Looked up from germline, CDR1 is MNHEY and CDR2 is SVGEGT. The CDR3 nucleotides are TGTGCCAGCAGCAAGGGACTAGCGGGCACAGATACGCAGTATTTT. Protein sequence: CASSKGLAGTDTQYF.

The V gene is TRBV2, the J gene TRBJ1-6; 12 nucleotides align to TRBD1. The ends lost 8 bases at V and 10 bases at J; junction bases unmatched: 15. Germline CDR1 is SNHLY and CDR2 is FYNNEI. This CDR3 has 17 amino acids. The CDR3 spells CASAEGWDRGLGSPLHF. The CDR3 DNA reads TGTGCCAGCGCCGAAGGGTGGGACAGGGGGCTCGGCTCACCCCTCCACTTT.

The chain carries TRBV7-9 and TRBJ2-3; 11 nucleotides match TRBD2. The CDR3 length is 14 residues. Unmatched junction bases numbered 3, after V lost 6 bases and J lost 4 bases. CDR1 SEHNR and CDR2 FQNEAQ come from the germline V gene (reference sequence). In DNA, the CDR3 is TGTGCCAGCAGTAGCGGGAGGGGATCAGATACGCAGTATTTT. Its translation is CASSSGRGSDTQYF.